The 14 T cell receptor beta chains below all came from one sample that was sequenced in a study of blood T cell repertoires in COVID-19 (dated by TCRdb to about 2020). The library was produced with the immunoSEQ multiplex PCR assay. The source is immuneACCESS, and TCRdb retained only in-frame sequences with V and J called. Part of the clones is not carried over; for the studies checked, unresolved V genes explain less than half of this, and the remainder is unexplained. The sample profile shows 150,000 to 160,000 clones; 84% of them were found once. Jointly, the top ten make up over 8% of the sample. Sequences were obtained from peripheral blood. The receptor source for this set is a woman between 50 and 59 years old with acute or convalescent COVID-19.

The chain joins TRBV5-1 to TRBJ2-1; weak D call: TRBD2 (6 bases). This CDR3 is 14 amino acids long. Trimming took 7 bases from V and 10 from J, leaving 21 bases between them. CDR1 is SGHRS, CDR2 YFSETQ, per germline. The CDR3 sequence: CASGPERARKEQFF. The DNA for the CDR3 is TGCGCCAGCGGCCCCGAGCGGGCCCGGAAAGAGCAGTTCTTC.

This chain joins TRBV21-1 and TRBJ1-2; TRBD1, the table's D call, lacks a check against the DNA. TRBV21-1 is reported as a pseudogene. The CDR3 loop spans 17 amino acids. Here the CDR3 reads CASSKEQKFRGAYGYTF. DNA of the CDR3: TGTGCCAGCAGCAAAGAGCAAAAATTCAGGGGCGCCTATGGCTACACCTTC.

The CDR3 sequence: CASNLGTGIDSPLHF. As DNA, the CDR3 is TGTGCCAGCAATCTAGGGACAGGGATCGATTCACCCCTCCACTTT. This sequence joins TRBV27 and TRBJ1-6; 9 bases map to TRBD1. Germline CDR1 MNHEY, CDR2 SMNVEV (reference sequence). The CDR3 loop spans 15 amino acids. V gave up 7 bases and J gave up 8 bases; unmatched junction bases: 9.

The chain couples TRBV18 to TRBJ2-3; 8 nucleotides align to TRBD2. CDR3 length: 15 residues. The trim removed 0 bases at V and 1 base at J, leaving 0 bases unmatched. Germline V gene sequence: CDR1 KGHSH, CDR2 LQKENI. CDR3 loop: CASSPPSGGTDTQYF. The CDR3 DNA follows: TGTGCCAGCTCACCACCTAGCGGGGGCACAGATACGCAGTATTTT.

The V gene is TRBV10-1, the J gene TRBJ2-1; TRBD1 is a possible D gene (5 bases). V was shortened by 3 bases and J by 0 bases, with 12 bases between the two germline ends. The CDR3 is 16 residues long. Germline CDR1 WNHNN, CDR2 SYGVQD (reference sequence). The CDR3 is CASSDRQYPSYNEQFF. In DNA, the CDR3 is TGCGCCAGCAGTGATCGACAGTACCCCTCCTACAATGAGCAGTTCTTC.

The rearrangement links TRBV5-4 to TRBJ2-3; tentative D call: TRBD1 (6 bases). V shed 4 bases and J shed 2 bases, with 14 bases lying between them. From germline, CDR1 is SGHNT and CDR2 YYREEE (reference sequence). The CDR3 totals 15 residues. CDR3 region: CASSATGAITDTQYF. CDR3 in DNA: TGTGCCAGCAGCGCGACAGGCGCCATCACAGATACGCAGTATTTT.

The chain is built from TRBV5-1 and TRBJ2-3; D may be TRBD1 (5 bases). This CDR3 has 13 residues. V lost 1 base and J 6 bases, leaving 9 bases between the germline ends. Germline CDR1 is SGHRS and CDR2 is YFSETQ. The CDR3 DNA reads TGCGCCAGCAGCTTGCCAGGGTCGGATACGCAGTATTTT. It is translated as CASSLPGSDTQYF.

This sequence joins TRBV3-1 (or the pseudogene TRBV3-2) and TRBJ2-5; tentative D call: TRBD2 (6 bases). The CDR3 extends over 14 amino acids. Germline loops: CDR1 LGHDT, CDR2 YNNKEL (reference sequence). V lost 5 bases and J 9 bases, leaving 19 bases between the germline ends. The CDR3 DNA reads TGTGCCAGCAGCGGGCGGGGCCGCGTTTCTGCCCAGTACTTC. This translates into CASSGRGRVSAQYF.

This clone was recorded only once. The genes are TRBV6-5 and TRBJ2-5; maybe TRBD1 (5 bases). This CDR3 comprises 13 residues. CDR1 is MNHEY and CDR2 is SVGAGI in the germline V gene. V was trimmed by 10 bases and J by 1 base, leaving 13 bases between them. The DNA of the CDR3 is TGTGCCACCGCCGCACAGGCCCAAGAGACCCAGTACTTC. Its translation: CATAAQAQETQYF.

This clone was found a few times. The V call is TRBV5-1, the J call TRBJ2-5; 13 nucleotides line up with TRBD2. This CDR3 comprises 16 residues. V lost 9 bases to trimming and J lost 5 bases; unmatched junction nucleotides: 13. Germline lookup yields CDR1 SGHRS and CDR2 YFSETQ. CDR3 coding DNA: TGCGCCACCAGGACGGGGACTAGCGGGGCGGGGGAGACCCAGTACTTC. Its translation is CATRTGTSGAGETQYF.

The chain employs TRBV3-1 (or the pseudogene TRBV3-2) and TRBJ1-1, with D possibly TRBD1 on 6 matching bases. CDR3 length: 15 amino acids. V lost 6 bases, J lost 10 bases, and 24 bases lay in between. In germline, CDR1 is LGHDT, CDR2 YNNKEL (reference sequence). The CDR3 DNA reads TGTGCCAGCAGGGACCGATTACAGGGAATTTCGCGAGCTTTCTTT. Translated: CASRDRLQGISRAFF.

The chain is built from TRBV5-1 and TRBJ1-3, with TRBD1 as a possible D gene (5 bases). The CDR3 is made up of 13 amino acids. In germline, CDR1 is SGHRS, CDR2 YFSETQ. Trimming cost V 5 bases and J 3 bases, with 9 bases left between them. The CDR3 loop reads CASSNTGGNTIYF. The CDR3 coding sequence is TGCGCCAGCAGTAATACAGGTGGAAACACCATATATTTT.

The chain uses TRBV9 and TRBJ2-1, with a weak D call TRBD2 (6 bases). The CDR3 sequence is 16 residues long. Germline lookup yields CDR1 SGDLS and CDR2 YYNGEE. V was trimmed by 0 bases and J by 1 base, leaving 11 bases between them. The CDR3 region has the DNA TGTGCCAGCAGCGTAGTTGCGGGAAGTTCCTACAATGAGCAGTTCTTC. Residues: CASSVVAGSSYNEQFF.

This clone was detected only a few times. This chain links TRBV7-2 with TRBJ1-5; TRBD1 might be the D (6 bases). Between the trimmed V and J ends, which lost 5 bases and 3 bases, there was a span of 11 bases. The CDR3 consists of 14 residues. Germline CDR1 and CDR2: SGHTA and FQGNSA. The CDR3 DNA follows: TGTGCCAGCAGCCCCACAGGGAACAATCAGCCCCAGCATTTT. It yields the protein CASSPTGNNQPQHF. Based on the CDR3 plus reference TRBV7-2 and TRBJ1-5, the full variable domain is GAGVSQSPSNKVTEKGKDVELRCDPISGHTALYWYRQSLGQGLEFLIYFQGNSAPDKSGLPSDRFSAERTGGSVSTLTIQRTQQEDSAVYLCASSPTGNNQPQHFGDGTRLSIL.